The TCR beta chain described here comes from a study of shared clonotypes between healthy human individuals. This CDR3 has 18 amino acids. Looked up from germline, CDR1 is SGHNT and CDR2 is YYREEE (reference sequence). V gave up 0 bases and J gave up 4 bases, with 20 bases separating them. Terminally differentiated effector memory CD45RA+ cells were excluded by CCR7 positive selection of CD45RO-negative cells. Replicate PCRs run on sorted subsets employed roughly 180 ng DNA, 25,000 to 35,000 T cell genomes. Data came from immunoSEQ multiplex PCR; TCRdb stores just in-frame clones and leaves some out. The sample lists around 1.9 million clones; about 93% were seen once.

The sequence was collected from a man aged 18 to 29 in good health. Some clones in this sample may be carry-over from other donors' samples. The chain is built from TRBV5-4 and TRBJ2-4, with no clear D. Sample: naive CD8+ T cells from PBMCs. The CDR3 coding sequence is TGTGCCAGCAGCTTGGGCCCCGACACATTGGTACCAAAAAACATTCAGTACTTC. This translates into CASSLGPDTLVPKNIQYF.